This T cell receptor (beta chain) appears in the sequencing data of a study of blood T cell repertoires in COVID-19. As for the study in general: Acute and convalescent COVID-19 specimens originated in the United States, Italy and Spain. Nucleic acid was either cDNA or gDNA, and it came from T cells, B-cell-depleted T cells, or PBMCs.

This clone was seen many times. Seattle researchers signed up patients amid active infection and tracked them longitudinally. Original handling: Amplified reference gene primers provided the basis for estimating nucleated cell counts. TCRdb's copy holds only in-frame clones and misses some; the assay was immunoSEQ multiplex PCR. Clone size and the V and J calls come from that table; the DNA yielded D and trimming. Among roughly 180,000 clones listed, more than 75% were seen once. Germline CDR1 SNHLY, CDR2 FYNNEI. The CDR3 runs to 15 residues. J lost 6 bases, V lost 6 bases, and 8 bases had no gene match.

The V gene is TRBV2, the J gene TRBJ2-2; 9 nucleotides agree with TRBD1. Sequenced input: peripheral blood. The TCR comes from a woman between 50 and 59 years old with COVID-19, enrolled during active disease. The chain's CDR3 is CASRGHRGRAGELFF. The CDR3 coding sequence is TGTGCCAGCAGGGGACACAGGGGGCGGGCCGGGGAGCTGTTTTTT.